The 2 T cell receptor beta chains reported below all come from one sample, sequenced in a study of T cell repertoires in cytomegalovirus infection. The antigens for these receptors are not known. Via MiXCR, TCRdb re-called the reads, giving one row per CDR3 protein. Among 650,000 to 900,000 distinct CDR3 sequences listed, 25% to 35% were seen once. This specimen was cultured CD8+ T cells from PBMCs, taken from culture after CMV antigen stimulation. These receptors originate from a human donor in good health (CMV status not recorded). Some clones in this sample may be carry-over from other donors' samples.

In its sample, this clonotype was seen a few times. The chain combines TRBV7-6 with TRBJ1-2; D might be TRBD1 (6 bases). The CDR3 contains 16 residues. The germline V gene has CDR1 SGHVS and CDR2 FNYEAQ. V was shortened by 1 base and J by 6 bases, with 18 bases between the two germline ends. The chain's CDR3 is CASSLERGHPRDGYTF. The CDR3 DNA is TGTGCCAGCAGCTTAGAGCGGGGGCACCCCAGGGATGGCTACACCTTC.

The genes are TRBV19 and TRBJ2-1, with D possibly called TRBD1 or TRBD2 (5 bases each). Deletions cut 6 bases from V and 8 bases from J, with 14 bases between. Germline assignment: CDR1 LNHDA and CDR2 SQIVND (reference sequence). CDR3 length equals 13 residues. The CDR3 reads CASRGTRADEQFF. The DNA of the CDR3 is TGTGCCAGTAGAGGGACCAGGGCGGATGAGCAGTTCTTC.